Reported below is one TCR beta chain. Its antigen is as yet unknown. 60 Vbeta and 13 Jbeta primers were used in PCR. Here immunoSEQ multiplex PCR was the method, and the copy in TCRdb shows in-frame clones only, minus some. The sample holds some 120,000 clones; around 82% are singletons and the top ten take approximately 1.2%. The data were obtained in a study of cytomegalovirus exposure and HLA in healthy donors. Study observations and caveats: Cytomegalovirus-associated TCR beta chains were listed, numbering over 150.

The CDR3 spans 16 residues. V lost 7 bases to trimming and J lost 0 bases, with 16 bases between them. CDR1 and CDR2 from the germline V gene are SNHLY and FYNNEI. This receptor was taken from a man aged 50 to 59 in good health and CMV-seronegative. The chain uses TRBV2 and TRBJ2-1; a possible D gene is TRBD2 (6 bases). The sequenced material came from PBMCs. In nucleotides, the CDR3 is TGTGCCAGCACCGCGGGGCCCTCGAGCTCCTACAATGAGCAGTTCTTC. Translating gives CASTAGPSSSYNEQFF.